Listed below are T cell receptor beta chains from one sample, sequenced in a study of blood T cell repertoires in COVID-19. Sequencing was performed with immunoSEQ multiplex PCR; in TCRdb, only in-frame clones are kept and a portion is missing. The table lists tens of thousands of clones, over 75% of them singletons. Sequenced input: peripheral blood. These receptors were obtained from a man aged 45 to 65 with active COVID-19. Both conserved end residues are part of each CDR3. Fields, in order: V gene, clone size, D gene, J gene, CDR3 protein, CDR3 DNA. A D gene is named only where the DNA matches it firmly. Size is stated for part of the rows, as once, few or many counts, or as a class when the clone is expanded.

TRBV29-1	NA	TRBD2	TRBJ2-5	CSVEDAERGGQTQYF	TGCAGCGTTGAAGATGCTGAGCGGGGGGGCCAGACCCAGTACTTC
TRBV6-5	once	NA	TRBJ1-2	CASRISGAYDGYTF	TGTGCCAGCAGGATTTCAGGGGCTTATGATGGCTACACCTTC
TRBV5-4	NA	NA	TRBJ2-6	CASSWGFRSGANVLTF	TGTGCCAGCAGCTGGGGCTTTAGGTCTGGGGCCAACGTCCTGACTTTC
TRBV6-1	once	TRBD2	TRBJ2-1	CASSEVGGYNEQFF	TGTGCCAGCAGTGAGGTGGGGGGGTACAATGAGCAGTTCTTC
TRBV6-5	NA	TRBD2	TRBJ2-7	CASSKRLAASYEQYF	TGTGCCAGCAGTAAGCGACTAGCGGCCTCCTACGAGCAGTACTTC
TRBV5-1	NA	NA	TRBJ1-4	CASSLGTHGEKLFF	TGCGCCAGCAGCCTAGGGACACACGGAGAAAAACTGTTTTTT
TRBV10-3	NA	NA	TRBJ1-2	CAISESRDYGYTF	TGTGCCATCAGTGAGTCGCGGGACTATGGCTACACCTTC
TRBV7-9	NA	NA	TRBJ2-1	CASSPQAAYNEQFF	TGTGCCAGCAGCCCCCAAGCTGCCTACAATGAGCAGTTCTTC
TRBV6-6	NA	TRBD2	TRBJ2-7	CASRWTSGESAQYF	TGTGCCAGCAGATGGACTAGCGGGGAGTCCGCCCAGTACTTC
TRBV12-5	NA	TRBD1	TRBJ1-1	CASGLALQGAGEAFF	TGTGCTAGTGGTTTGGCACTGCAGGGGGCAGGTGAAGCTTTCTTT
TRBV19	few	NA	TRBJ2-2	CATQPWGQTGGTGELFF	TGTGCCACTCAGCCCTGGGGGCAGACGGGGGGCACCGGGGAGCTGTTTTTT
TRBV3-1/TRBV3-2	NA	TRBD1	TRBJ1-5	CASSQMTGSNQPQHF	TGTGCCAGCAGCCAGATGACAGGGAGCAATCAGCCCCAGCATTTT
TRBV5-4	NA	NA	TRBJ1-4	CASSLSGREKLFF	TGTGCCAGCAGCTTGAGCGGAAGGGAAAAACTGTTTTTT
TRBV5-6	NA	TRBD2	TRBJ2-7	CASNPGGGSPYEQYF	TGTGCCAGCAACCCGGGGGGTGGCAGCCCTTACGAGCAGTACTTC
TRBV24-1	once	TRBD2	TRBJ2-1	CATSGPTRGGNHNEQFF	TGTGCCACCAGTGGACCCACTCGCGGGGGGAACCACAATGAGCAGTTCTTC
TRBV5-6	NA	TRBD1	TRBJ2-1	CASSFRPGQGSEQFF	TGTGCCAGCAGCTTTAGACCGGGACAGGGGTCTGAGCAGTTCTTC
TRBV7-2	NA	TRBD1	TRBJ2-7	CASRIRSTGGFYEQYF	TGTGCCAGCAGGATCCGCTCCACAGGGGGCTTCTACGAGCAGTACTTC
TRBV5-4	NA	TRBD1	TRBJ1-1	CASSRTGATEAFF	TGTGCCAGCAGCCGGACAGGGGCCACTGAAGCTTTCTTT
TRBV7-9	NA	NA	TRBJ1-2	CASSLGRGWDYGYTF	TGTGCCAGCAGCTTAGGGCGGGGATGGGACTATGGCTACACCTTC
TRBV6-5	few	TRBD1	TRBJ1-2	CASTSKGAASYGYTF	TGTGCCAGCACCTCCAAGGGGGCCGCGTCCTATGGCTACACCTTC
TRBV6-5	NA	NA	TRBJ2-1	CASSPQIGVQFF	TGTGCCAGCAGCCCCCAGATTGGAGTGCAGTTCTTC
TRBV18	NA	NA	TRBJ1-5	CASSLRGASNQPQHF	TGTGCCAGCTCGCTCCGTGGGGCGAGCAATCAGCCCCAGCATTTT
TRBV7-2	NA	TRBD1	TRBJ2-2	CASSSLGQGSSGELFF	TGTGCCAGCAGCTCTCTTGGACAGGGAAGCTCCGGGGAGCTGTTTTTT
TRBV12-5	NA	NA	TRBJ2-7	CASGLGALRGRAYEQYF	TGTGCTAGTGGTTTGGGGGCCCTTAGGGGAAGGGCCTACGAGCAGTACTTC
TRBV6-5	NA	NA	TRBJ1-1	CASPRGPTGGTEAFF	TGTGCCAGCCCTCGCGGGCCGACGGGCGGGACTGAAGCTTTCTTT
TRBV19	NA	TRBD1	TRBJ1-6	CASSMNRGPNSPLHF	TGTGCCAGTAGTATGAACAGGGGGCCGAATTCACCCCTCCACTTT
TRBV6-6	NA	TRBD2	TRBJ2-1	CASSYSTGGGNEQFF	TGTGCCAGCAGTTACTCGACGGGCGGGGGGAATGAGCAGTTCTTC
TRBV7-2	once	NA	TRBJ2-1	CASSLGTGRGENEQFF	TGTGCCAGCAGCTTGGGGACAGGGCGGGGGGAGAATGAGCAGTTCTTC
TRBV2	NA	TRBD2	TRBJ2-3	CASSEEPSGGARDTQYF	TGTGCCAGCAGTGAGGAACCTAGCGGGGGGGCCAGAGATACGCAGTATTTT
TRBV18	NA	NA	TRBJ2-3	CASSPAGPAQYF	TGTGCCAGCTCACCAGCGGGCCCGGCGCAGTATTTT
TRBV4-2	NA	NA	TRBJ2-6	CASSQDRGASGANVLTF	TGTGCCAGCAGCCAAGATCGGGGTGCCTCTGGGGCCAACGTCCTGACTTTC
TRBV3-1/TRBV3-2	NA	NA	TRBJ1-3	CASSHSPTGRSGNTIYF	TGTGCCAGCAGCCATTCCCCCACAGGGCGCTCTGGAAACACCATATATTTT
TRBV19	NA	TRBD2	TRBJ2-3	CASSLSGLSAGTSVTDTQYF	TGTGCCAGTAGTCTGTCGGGACTCTCTGCAGGGACTAGCGTCACAGATACGCAGTATTTT
TRBV5-1	NA	NA	TRBJ1-1	CASSLTGMGMNTEAFF	TGCGCCAGCAGCTTGACAGGGATGGGGATGAACACTGAAGCTTTCTTT
TRBV6-5	NA	NA	TRBJ1-1	CASSYSRGRTEAFF	TGTGCCAGCAGTTACTCCAGGGGACGGACTGAAGCTTTCTTT
TRBV11-2	NA	TRBD2	TRBJ2-7	CASSLVYWTRRSYEQYF	TGTGCCAGCAGCTTAGTTTACTGGACTAGACGCTCCTACGAGCAGTACTTC
TRBV12-5	once	NA	TRBJ2-3	CASGERTDTQYF	TGTGCTAGTGGTGAACGGACAGATACGCAGTATTTT
TRBV7-9	NA	NA	TRBJ1-1	CASSYGQYTEAFF	TGTGCCAGCAGCTACGGACAGTACACTGAAGCTTTCTTT
TRBV27	once	TRBD2	TRBJ2-2	CASSLGLAANTGELFF	TGTGCCAGCAGTTTAGGACTAGCGGCGAACACCGGGGAGCTGTTTTTT
TRBV7-2	NA	TRBD1	TRBJ1-4	CASSPDRGNEKLFF	TGTGCCAGCAGCCCGGACAGGGGGAATGAAAAACTGTTTTTT
TRBV19	NA	TRBD1	TRBJ1-2	CASSIWGQGGYGYTF	TGTGCCAGTAGTATATGGGGACAGGGCGGCTATGGCTACACCTTC
TRBV6-6	NA	TRBD2	TRBJ2-3	CASSLVAGGSTDTQYF	TGTGCCAGCAGTCTCGTAGCGGGGGGCTCCACAGATACGCAGTATTTT
TRBV14	NA	TRBD2	TRBJ2-5	CASSLAGGLYRQETQYF	TGTGCCAGCAGCCTGGCGGGGGGCCTGTATCGTCAGGAGACCCAGTACTTC
TRBV3-1/TRBV3-2	NA	TRBD2	TRBJ2-1	CASSQEGPFAGGSNEQFF	TGTGCCAGCAGCCAAGAAGGTCCTTTCGCGGGGGGTAGCAATGAGCAGTTCTTC
TRBV12-3/TRBV12-4	NA	NA	TRBJ1-5	CASSLGDNQPQHF	TGTGCCAGCAGTTTAGGAGACAATCAGCCCCAGCATTTT
TRBV3-1/TRBV3-2	once	NA	TRBJ2-3	CASSYKGTLRGARDTQYF	TGTGCCAGCAGCTACAAGGGGACCTTACGGGGGGCGCGGGATACGCAGTATTTT
TRBV12-3/TRBV12-4	NA	NA	TRBJ2-7	CASSLQGEQYF	TGTGCCAGCAGTTTACAGGGCGAGCAGTACTTC
TRBV18	NA	TRBD1	TRBJ2-7	CASSPRQGELNEQYF	TGTGCCAGCTCACCTCGACAGGGAGAGCTTAACGAGCAGTACTTC
TRBV3-1/TRBV3-2	NA	NA	TRBJ1-2	CASSQNSDYFGYTF	TGTGCCAGCAGCCAAAACAGTGATTACTTTGGCTACACCTTC
TRBV3-1/TRBV3-2	NA	TRBD2	TRBJ2-3	CASSPPQRGAGGFTDTQYF	TGTGCCAGCAGCCCCCCCCAAAGAGGAGCGGGGGGTTTCACAGATACGCAGTATTTT
TRBV3-1/TRBV3-2	NA	NA	TRBJ2-3	CASSQGPVSGDTQYF	TGTGCCAGCAGCCAAGGGCCCGTGTCGGGAGATACGCAGTATTTT
TRBV30	once	NA	TRBJ1-3	CAWSVGSSGNTIYF	TGTGCCTGGAGTGTTGGCTCCTCTGGAAACACCATATATTTT
TRBV3-1/TRBV3-2	NA	NA	TRBJ2-7	CASSQEPRAYEQYF	TGTGCCAGCAGCCAAGAACCCAGGGCATACGAGCAGTACTTC
TRBV3-1/TRBV3-2	NA	NA	TRBJ1-2	CASSQARGAGYTF	TGTGCCAGCAGCCAAGCTCGCGGAGCGGGCTACACCTTC
TRBV30	NA	NA	TRBJ1-6	CASYERVSYNSPLHF	TGTGCCTCCTATGAACGAGTCTCCTATAATTCACCCCTCCACTTT